This passage covers 3 T cell receptor beta chains from one sample sequenced in a study of response to subunit inactivated influenza vaccine. TCRdb reprocessed the RT-PCR reads via MiXCR and lists one record per CDR3 protein. The data contain 540,000 or so distinct CDR3 sequences, around 13% of them singletons. Sample: PBMCs from blood, taken roughly 47 days after vaccination. The receptors were gathered from a man aged 50 to 59 who received an inactivated influenza vaccine.

The chain employs TRBV18 and TRBJ1-5; D is possibly TRBD1 (6 bases). CDR3 length equals 15 residues. CDR1 and CDR2 from the germline V gene are KGHSH and LQKENI. V was clipped by 3 bases and J by 3 bases, with 12 bases between them. In nucleotides, the CDR3 is TGTGCCAGCTCACCCGAGGGACACACCAATCAGCCCCAGCATTTT. Its protein product is CASSPEGHTNQPQHF.

This clonotype was picked up a small number of times. V gene TRBV25-1 combines with J gene TRBJ1-5; D gene uncertain. This CDR3 is 12 amino acids long. Trimming cost V 7 bases and J 7 bases, with 11 bases left between them. Germline-derived CDR1 and CDR2 are MGHDK and SYGVNS. The chain's CDR3 is CASNRGEQPQHF. The CDR3 nucleotides read TGTGCCAGCAACCGAGGAGAGCAGCCCCAGCATTTT.

The chain recombines TRBV6-2 or TRBV6-3 with TRBJ2-6; D not certain. CDR1 is MNHEY and CDR2 is SVGEGT in the germline V gene. The CDR3 runs to 14 residues. V lost 6 bases and J 2 bases, leaving 8 bases between the germline ends. CDR3 amino acids: CASRVDPGANVLTF. The CDR3 DNA reads as TGTGCCAGCAGGGTCGACCCTGGGGCCAACGTCCTGACTTTC.